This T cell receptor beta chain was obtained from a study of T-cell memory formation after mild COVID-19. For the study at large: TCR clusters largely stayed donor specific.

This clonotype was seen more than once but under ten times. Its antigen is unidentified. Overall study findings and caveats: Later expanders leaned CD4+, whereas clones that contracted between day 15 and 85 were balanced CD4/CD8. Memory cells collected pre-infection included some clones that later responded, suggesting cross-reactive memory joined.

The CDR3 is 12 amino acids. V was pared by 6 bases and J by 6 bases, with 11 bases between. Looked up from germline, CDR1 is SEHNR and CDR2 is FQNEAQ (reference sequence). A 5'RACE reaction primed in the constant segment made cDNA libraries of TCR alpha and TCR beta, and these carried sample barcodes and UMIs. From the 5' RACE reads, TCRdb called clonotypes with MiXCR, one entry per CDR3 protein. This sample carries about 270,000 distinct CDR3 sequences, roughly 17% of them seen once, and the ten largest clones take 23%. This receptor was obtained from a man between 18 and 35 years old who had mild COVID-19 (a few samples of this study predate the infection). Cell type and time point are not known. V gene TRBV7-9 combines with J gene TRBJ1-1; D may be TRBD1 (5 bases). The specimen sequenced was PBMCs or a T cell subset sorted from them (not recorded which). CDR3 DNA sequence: TGTGCCAGCAGGGCCTCGGGGGCTGAAGCTTTCTTT. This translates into CASRASGAEAFF.